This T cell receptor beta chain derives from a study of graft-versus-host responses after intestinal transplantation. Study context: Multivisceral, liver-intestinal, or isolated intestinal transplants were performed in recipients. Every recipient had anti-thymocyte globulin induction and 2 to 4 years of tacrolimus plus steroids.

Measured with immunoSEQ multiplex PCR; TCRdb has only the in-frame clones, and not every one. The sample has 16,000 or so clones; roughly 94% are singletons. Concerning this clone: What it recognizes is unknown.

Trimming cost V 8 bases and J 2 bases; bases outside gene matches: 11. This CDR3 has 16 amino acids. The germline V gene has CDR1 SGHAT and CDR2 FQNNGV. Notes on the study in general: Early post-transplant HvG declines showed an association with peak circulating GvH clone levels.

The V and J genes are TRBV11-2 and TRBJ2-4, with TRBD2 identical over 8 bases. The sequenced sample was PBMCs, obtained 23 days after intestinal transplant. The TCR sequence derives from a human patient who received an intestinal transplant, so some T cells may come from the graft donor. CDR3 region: CASSPLREVTKNIQYF. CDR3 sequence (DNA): TGTGCCAGCTCCCCTTTGCGGGAGGTGACCAAAAACATTCAGTACTTC.